The next 8 T cell receptor beta chains were all read from a single sample in a study of shared clonotypes between healthy human individuals. Clones were read by immunoSEQ multiplex PCR, and TCRdb kept only the in-frame ones, dropping some. The sample shows about 2.3 million clones, 80% to 95% of them seen only once. The material sequenced was naive CD4+ T cells from PBMCs. Subset indicated: CD45RA+ positively selected. The receptor source for this set is a man aged 18 to 29 in good health. Some clones in this sample may be carry-over from other donors' samples.

The rearrangement uses TRBV6-5 and TRBJ2-3; possibly TRBD1 for D (6 bases). The V and J ends lost 6 bases and 6 bases respectively, with 19 bases between them. This CDR3 is built from 15 residues. Germline lookup yields CDR1 MNHEY and CDR2 SVGAGI. The CDR3 sequence: CASRHRDPGGDTQYF. CDR3 nucleotide sequence: TGTGCCAGCAGGCACAGGGATCCGGGTGGGGATACGCAGTATTTT.

This chain joins TRBV7-2 and TRBJ2-1; TRBD1 might be the D (5 bases). The CDR3 spans 14 residues. Trimming took off 5 bases at V and 7 bases at J, with 15 bases between the two ends. CDR1 is SGHTA, CDR2 FQGNSA, per germline. The CDR3: CASSPQAGFNEQFF. DNA for the CDR3: TGTGCCAGCAGCCCCCAGGCAGGGTTTAATGAGCAGTTCTTC.

This clone came up a few times. The rearrangement links TRBV9 to TRBJ1-1; 10 bases are a match to TRBD1. Germline CDR1 and CDR2: SGDLS and YYNGEE. V shed 3 bases, J shed 11 bases, and the junction held 7 bases outside the gene matches. The CDR3 has 13 residues. This CDR3 reads CASSDLTGGRAFF. The DNA of the CDR3 is TGTGCCAGCAGCGACCTGACAGGGGGCCGGGCTTTCTTT.

Comments on this clone: The identical CDR3 is also encoded by other nucleotide sequences in the sample. This sequence joins TRBV9 and TRBJ1-5, with D unresolved. This CDR3 contains 13 residues. V was cut by 4 bases and J by 4 bases, with 9 bases left in between. Germline V gene data show CDR1 as SGDLS and CDR2 as YYNGEE. The CDR3 bases are TGTGCCAGCAGCCCCGACACTAATCAGCCCCAGCATTTT. Its translation: CASSPDTNQPQHF.

The chain carries TRBV5-8 and TRBJ1-2; D unclear. The CDR3 consists of 14 residues. Germline lookup yields CDR1 SGHTS and CDR2 YDEGEE. Trimming cost V 1 base and J 8 bases, with 15 bases left between them. CDR3 bases: TGTGCCAGCAGCTTGTGGAGGCGGGGTGACGGCTACACCTTC. It codes for CASSLWRRGDGYTF.

This chain connects TRBV5-1 to TRBJ1-2; tentatively, D is TRBD1 (5 bases). This CDR3 has 15 residues. V lost 1 base to trimming and J lost 6 bases, with 16 bases between them. CDR1 and CDR2 from the germline V gene are SGHRS and YFSETQ. CDR3 in DNA: TGCGCCAGCAGCTTGCTGGGACTTAACCGACATGGCTACACCTTC. Translating it yields CASSLLGLNRHGYTF.

This clone appeared a single time. The rearrangement uses TRBV10-1 and TRBJ2-7; 8 nucleotides line up with TRBD1. The V segment lost 5 bases and the J segment 2 bases; nucleotides outside the gene matches: 8. CDR3 size: 15 residues. Germline CDR1 is WNHNN and CDR2 is SYGVQD (reference sequence). CDR3 amino acids: CASSNPGQGAYEQYF. CDR3 nucleotide sequence: TGCGCCAGCAGTAACCCAGGACAGGGCGCCTACGAGCAGTACTTC.

The chain joins TRBV19 to TRBJ1-5; 8 bases fit TRBD1. CDR1 is LNHDA and CDR2 is SQIVND in the germline V gene (reference sequence). The CDR3 is 16 residues long. Germline trimming cut 4 bases from V and 7 bases from J; bases unmatched to any gene: 12. The CDR3 protein is CASSTLTGEWGQPQHF. CDR3 bases: TGTGCCAGTAGTACCTTGACAGGGGAATGGGGACAGCCCCAGCATTTT.